This T cell receptor beta chain originates from a study of blood T cells in healthy people across ages. Study-wide results and caveats: Higher diversity and more naive CD4+ cells were features of long-lived donors, compared to aged donors.

At least ten counts were recorded for this clonotype. Its specificity is unknown. Total RNA was isolated from each sample in quantities of at least 5 micrograms. Per germline, CDR1 SNHLY and CDR2 FYNNEI. Trimming took 1 base from V and 0 from J; bases not matched to a gene: 5. CDR3 length equals 16 residues. Next came a second PCR, run for about 6 to 12 cycles, which used a sample-barcoded 5' primer along with a J-beta primer mix. TCRdb re-derived calls from the 5' RACE reads in MiXCR, one entry per CDR3 protein. The sample lists about 620,000 distinct CDR3 sequences, over 40% seen once, with approximately 12% in the top ten.

The chain is built from TRBV2 and TRBJ2-5; 7 nucleotides line up with TRBD2. The source material was blood. This sequence was found in a woman of 80 years or more in good health. Written as DNA, the CDR3 is TGTGCCAGCAGTGAAGGGCGGGGGACGTACCAAGAGACCCAGTACTTC. It specifies CASSEGRGTYQETQYF.